The rows below give T cell receptor beta chains drawn from one sample of a study of blood T cell repertoires in COVID-19. Sequencing used immunoSEQ multiplex PCR; TCRdb keeps in-frame clones, though not all of them. The sample shows roughly 64,000 clones, 84% of them seen only once. The sample taken for sequencing was peripheral blood. Every receptor here comes from a woman in her fifties or sixties with acute or convalescent COVID-19. CDR3s include the opening cysteine and the closing phenylalanine or tryptophan. Fields, in order: V gene, clone size, J gene, D gene, CDR3 DNA, CDR3 protein. The D gene is left open where the match is weak. For some rows the clone size is stated as once, few or many, or as a class when expanded; others skip it.

V: TRBV5-5
size: .
J: TRBJ1-5
D: .
DNA: TGTGCCAGCAGCTTGGCGACAGGTGGCCAACGAGGGCAGCCCCAGCATTTT
CDR3: CASSLATGGQRGQPQHF

V: TRBV2
size: .
J: TRBJ2-3
D: TRBD2
DNA: TGTGCCAGCAGTGAAAGGCGGCTAGCGGGCCCAGATACGCAGTATTTT
CDR3: CASSERRLAGPDTQYF

V: TRBV4-1
size: .
J: TRBJ2-1
D: TRBD2
DNA: TGCGCCAGCAGCCAAGATCCTAGCGGGGGGGCCAGTGAGCAGTTCTTC
CDR3: CASSQDPSGGASEQFF

V: TRBV7-9
size: .
J: TRBJ2-6
D: .
DNA: TGTGCCAGCAGCCTCAGTGTGGCCGGGGCCAACGTCCTGACTTTC
CDR3: CASSLSVAGANVLTF

V: TRBV5-1
size: .
J: TRBJ1-1
D: TRBD1
DNA: TGCGCCAGCAGTTTTTATACGACAGGGGCTACTGAAGCTTTCTTT
CDR3: CASSFYTTGATEAFF

V: TRBV5-1
size: .
J: TRBJ2-7
D: TRBD1
DNA: TGCGCCAGCAGCTCTGGGACCCAGGGGGCCGAGCAGTACTTC
CDR3: CASSSGTQGAEQYF

V: TRBV7-6
size: .
J: TRBJ2-1
D: TRBD2
DNA: TGTGCCAGCAGCCCACGGGCGGGGGGCTCTTCCTACAATGAGCAGTTCTTC
CDR3: CASSPRAGGSSYNEQFF

V: TRBV5-5
size: .
J: TRBJ2-2
D: .
DNA: TGTGCCAGCAGCTTGTTTCTGGGAGTAGGGGAGCTGTTTTTT
CDR3: CASSLFLGVGELFF

V: TRBV5-6
size: .
J: TRBJ1-2
D: TRBD1
DNA: TGTGCCAGCAGCGACAACAGGGGCGGCGGCTACACCTTC
CDR3: CASSDNRGGGYTF

V: TRBV7-9
size: .
J: TRBJ2-5
D: TRBD1
DNA: TGTGCCAGCAGCCGCCAGGGGGCCGAGACCCAGTACTTC
CDR3: CASSRQGAETQYF

V: TRBV9
size: .
J: TRBJ2-5
D: .
DNA: TGTGCCAGCAGCGTAGACAGCGGCCGGGGAGCGGCCCAGTACTTC
CDR3: CASSVDSGRGAAQYF

V: TRBV6-5
size: .
J: TRBJ2-3
D: TRBD1
DNA: TGTGCCAGCAGGGTGGACAGGGTGGTCACAGATACGCAGTATTTT
CDR3: CASRVDRVVTDTQYF

V: TRBV6-5
size: .
J: TRBJ1-2
D: .
DNA: TGTGCCAGCAGTCCTGCTGACACATATGGCTACACCTTC
CDR3: CASSPADTYGYTF

V: TRBV2
size: .
J: TRBJ2-5
D: TRBD1
DNA: TGTGCCAGCAGTGAAGGGACAGGGGGTACGGAGACCCAGTACTTC
CDR3: CASSEGTGGTETQYF

V: TRBV5-6
size: .
J: TRBJ1-4
D: .
DNA: TGTGCCAGCAGCTTGCGGCGAACAGGGACAACTAATGAAAAACTGTTTTTT
CDR3: CASSLRRTGTTNEKLFF

V: TRBV6-6
size: .
J: TRBJ1-1
D: TRBD1
DNA: TGTGCCAGCAGTCCCAGGGGGAAGGTTGCTGGGAACACTGAAGCTTTCTTT
CDR3: CASSPRGKVAGNTEAFF

V: TRBV29-1
size: .
J: TRBJ1-1
D: .
DNA: TGCAGCGTTACAGACTACCCTGAAGCTTTCTTT
CDR3: CSVTDYPEAFF

V: TRBV12-3/TRBV12-4
size: .
J: TRBJ2-2
D: .
DNA: TGTGCCAGCAGTTTAATGACAGGGGAGCTGTTTTTT
CDR3: CASSLMTGELFF

V: TRBV27
size: .
J: TRBJ2-7
D: .
DNA: TGTGCCAGCAAAGGAGGACAGTATTCCTACGAGCAGTACTTC
CDR3: CASKGGQYSYEQYF

V: TRBV2
size: .
J: TRBJ1-1
D: .
DNA: TGTGCCAGCAGTGAGGCGGGGTGGACTGAAGCTTTCTTT
CDR3: CASSEAGWTEAFF

V: TRBV25-1
size: .
J: TRBJ1-2
D: .
DNA: TGTGCCAGCAGTGAATCGGGGATAAACTATGGCTACACCTTC
CDR3: CASSESGINYGYTF

V: TRBV5-4
size: .
J: TRBJ2-2
D: TRBD1
DNA: TGTGCCAGCAGGGACAGGGCGAACACCGGGGAGCTGTTTTTT
CDR3: CASRDRANTGELFF

V: TRBV12-5
size: .
J: TRBJ1-3
D: .
DNA: TGTGCTAGTGGTTTGGTAGCAGGGATACATTTT
CDR3: CASGLVAGIHF

V: TRBV6-5
size: few
J: TRBJ1-2
D: .
DNA: TGTGCCTCCCGGGAGGGAGGGGGCTACACCTTC
CDR3: CASREGGGYTF

V: TRBV5-4
size: .
J: TRBJ2-5
D: TRBD1
DNA: TGTGCCATTCTACAGGGGCGAGAGACCCAGTACTTC
CDR3: CAILQGRETQYF

V: TRBV6-1
size: once
J: TRBJ1-4
D: .
DNA: TGTGCCAGCAGTGAAGCCCAGAGGGAAAAACTGTTTTTT
CDR3: CASSEAQREKLFF

V: TRBV5-1
size: .
J: TRBJ2-7
D: .
DNA: TGCGCCAGCAGCTTGGCCGGCACCGGGGAGCAGTACTTC
CDR3: CASSLAGTGEQYF

V: TRBV4-2
size: .
J: TRBJ1-1
D: TRBD1
DNA: TGTGCCAGTAGCCACGGAGACAGGGGGTTGAACACTGAAGCTTTCTTT
CDR3: CASSHGDRGLNTEAFF

V: TRBV14
size: once
J: TRBJ1-1
D: TRBD1
DNA: TGTGCCAGCAGCGAACACAGGGGAGCCACTGAAGCTTTCTTT
CDR3: CASSEHRGATEAFF

V: TRBV6-5
size: medium-sized
J: TRBJ1-1
D: .
DNA: TGTGCCAGCAGACCCGGGGCGGGGGCTGAAGCTTTCTTT
CDR3: CASRPGAGAEAFF

V: TRBV24-1
size: .
J: TRBJ2-3
D: TRBD1
DNA: TGTGCCACCAGTGACTTACAGGGGGCGCGGAATACGCAGTATTTT
CDR3: CATSDLQGARNTQYF

V: TRBV24-1
size: .
J: TRBJ1-5
D: TRBD1
DNA: TGTGCCACCAGTGCTGCTGGACAGGGGAGCAATCAGCCCCAGCATTTT
CDR3: CATSAAGQGSNQPQHF

V: TRBV2
size: .
J: TRBJ1-4
D: TRBD1
DNA: TGTGCCAGCTCAACAGGGGGAGTCGATGAAAAACTGTTTTTT
CDR3: CASSTGGVDEKLFF

V: TRBV6-1
size: .
J: TRBJ1-5
D: .
DNA: TGTGCCAGCAGTGACAGGGTCAATCAGCCCCAGCATTTT
CDR3: CASSDRVNQPQHF

V: TRBV24-1
size: .
J: TRBJ2-1
D: .
DNA: TGTGCCACCAGTGATTTCGAGGTAGGGGTGCGGAATGAGCAGTTCTTC
CDR3: CATSDFEVGVRNEQFF

V: TRBV2
size: .
J: TRBJ1-1
D: TRBD1
DNA: TGTGCCAGCAGCCCAGGGGGCGCGGTGGACACTGAAGCTTTCTTT
CDR3: CASSPGGAVDTEAFF

V: TRBV11-2
size: .
J: TRBJ1-1
D: .
DNA: TGTGCCAGCACTCTAATGACAGGAGAAGCTTTCTTT
CDR3: CASTLMTGEAFF

V: TRBV2
size: .
J: TRBJ1-1
D: .
DNA: TGTGCCAGCCTAAGGGGCAGGGGCACTGAAGCTTTCTTT
CDR3: CASLRGRGTEAFF

V: TRBV3-1/TRBV3-2
size: .
J: TRBJ1-6
D: TRBD1
DNA: TGTGCCAGCAGCGATACAGGGGAGATTTCACCCCTCCACTTT
CDR3: CASSDTGEISPLHF

V: TRBV7-3
size: once
J: TRBJ1-2
D: .
DNA: TGTGCCAGCAGCATCTCAGGGCTAGGTGGCTACACCTTC
CDR3: CASSISGLGGYTF

V: TRBV27
size: .
J: TRBJ1-2
D: TRBD1
DNA: TGTGCCAGCAGTTTTCCGACAGGGGACAGGGGGTTGGATGGCTACACCTTC
CDR3: CASSFPTGDRGLDGYTF

V: TRBV7-9
size: .
J: TRBJ2-1
D: .
DNA: TGTGCCAGCAGCTTAGGTGCCGGCGGCTCCTACAATGAGCAGTTCTTC
CDR3: CASSLGAGGSYNEQFF

V: TRBV3-1/TRBV3-2
size: .
J: TRBJ1-3
D: .
DNA: TGTGCCAGCAGCCAACCTAGGGGTGGAAACACCATATATTTT
CDR3: CASSQPRGGNTIYF

V: TRBV19
size: once
J: TRBJ2-2
D: TRBD1
DNA: TGTGCCAGTGGGACAGGGGTTTTCACCGGGGAGCTGTTTTTT
CDR3: CASGTGVFTGELFF

V: TRBV5-4
size: .
J: TRBJ1-1
D: .
DNA: TGTGCCAGCAGCGTGGACTCCCCGAAGGGGGCTGAAGCTTTCTTT
CDR3: CASSVDSPKGAEAFF

V: TRBV7-9
size: .
J: TRBJ1-2
D: .
DNA: TGTGCCAGCAGTTTGAGTAGGGGGGGAGTCTCCGAAAACTATGGCTACACCTTC
CDR3: CASSLSRGGVSENYGYTF

V: TRBV19
size: .
J: TRBJ1-1
D: TRBD1
DNA: TGTGCCAGTAGTATTGACAGGGGCGGCGCGGAAGCTTTCTTT
CDR3: CASSIDRGGAEAFF

V: TRBV18
size: .
J: TRBJ1-6
D: TRBD1
DNA: TGTGCCAGCTCACCGGGGACAGTATATTCACCCCTCCACTTT
CDR3: CASSPGTVYSPLHF

V: TRBV5-4
size: few
J: TRBJ1-1
D: TRBD1
DNA: TGTGCCAGCAGCTCCAACAGGGGGCGAGGCACTGAAGCTTTCTTT
CDR3: CASSSNRGRGTEAFF

V: TRBV23-1
size: .
J: TRBJ1-1
D: .
DNA: TGCGCCAGCAGTCCGGCGGTGAACACTGAAGCTTTCTTT
CDR3: CASSPAVNTEAFF

V: TRBV27
size: .
J: TRBJ2-4
D: TRBD1
DNA: TGTGCCAGCAGCTATGGGGGACAGGGAGTTGGAAACATTCAGTACTTC
CDR3: CASSYGGQGVGNIQYF

V: TRBV4-1
size: .
J: TRBJ1-2
D: TRBD1
DNA: TGCGCCAGCAGCCAAATCGTCCAGGGGGCGGCGAGTTGGTATGGCTACACCTTC
CDR3: CASSQIVQGAASWYGYTF

V: TRBV4-2
size: .
J: TRBJ2-7
D: .
DNA: TGTGCCAGCAGCCAAACCAGGACACCCTCCTACGAGCAGTACTTC
CDR3: CASSQTRTPSYEQYF